The entry that follows covers one T cell receptor (beta chain) sequence. J was trimmed by 5 bases and V by 3 bases; bases with no gene match: 3. Per germline, CDR1 GTSNPN and CDR2 SVGIG (reference sequence). This CDR3 comprises 12 residues. The source of the sample is a study of blood T cell repertoires in COVID-19. The wider study: Samples of COVID-19 (acute and convalescent) were obtained from the United States, Italy and Spain. Sources were T cells, B-cell-depleted T cells, or PBMCs; the material itself was cDNA or gDNA.

The method was immunoSEQ multiplex PCR; TCRdb's version includes in-frame clones alone and lacks a portion of them. The table lists 200,000 to 250,000 clones, approximately 82% of them singletons. The chain joins TRBV30 to TRBJ1-1, with 7 positions matching TRBD1. Sequencing input: peripheral blood. The receptor was isolated from an elderly woman with acute or convalescent COVID-19. CDR3 loop: CAWSTTGTEAFF. CDR3 nucleotides: TGTGCCTGGAGCACGACAGGGACTGAAGCTTTCTTT.